One and the same sample provided the 11 T cell receptor beta chains below, sequenced in a study of blood T cell repertoires in COVID-19. Profiling relied on immunoSEQ multiplex PCR, and the TCRdb table lists in-frame clones only, not all of them. The sample includes some 78,000 clones, 75% to 90% of them seen just once. Sequenced sample: peripheral blood. Source of these receptors: a man in his fifties with active or convalescent COVID-19.

This sequence joins TRBV19 and TRBJ1-3; TRBD1 agrees at 8 bases. Trimming at V came to 7 bases and at J to 4 bases, leaving 12 bases not matched to a gene. The germline CDR1 and CDR2 sequences are LNHDA and SQIVND (reference sequence). This CDR3 spans 16 amino acids. CDR3 bases: TGTGCCAGTATTGAGTCGGGACAGGCTCCCGGAAACACCATATATTTT. It translates to CASIESGQAPGNTIYF.

The V gene is TRBV6-2 or TRBV6-3, the J gene TRBJ1-5; no reliable D call. Trimming cost V 2 bases and J 0 bases, with 11 bases left between them. CDR1 and CDR2 (germline): MNHEY, SVGEGT. The CDR3 is 16 amino acids. The CDR3 loop reads CASSYGGAGSNQPQHF. The CDR3 bases are TGTGCCAGCAGTTACGGAGGTGCGGGTAGCAATCAGCCCCAGCATTTT.

The CDR3 DNA reads as TGTGCCAGCAGCTTAGAAGGCGGGGGCCGCTCTAATGAAAAACTGTTTTTT. The encoded protein is CASSLEGGGRSNEKLFF. The rearrangement joins TRBV11-2 to TRBJ1-4; D might be TRBD1 (6 bases). Germline CDR1 is SGHAT and CDR2 is FQNNGV. V was cut by 0 bases and J by 3 bases, with 14 bases left in between. The CDR3 extends over 17 amino acids.

The sample holds a few counts of this clone. The genes are TRBV19 and TRBJ1-1; 7 bases align to TRBD1. This CDR3 comprises 14 residues. The V gene's germline CDR1 is LNHDA and CDR2 SQIVND (reference sequence). The ends lost 6 bases at V and 0 bases at J; junction bases unmatched: 4. The CDR3 DNA reads TGTGCCAGTAGCCGACAGGGAATGAACACTGAAGCTTTCTTT. Protein product: CASSRQGMNTEAFF.

The chain is built from TRBV4-2 and TRBJ2-4; 11 nucleotides match TRBD2. CDR3 length: 18 residues. With V trimmed by 4 bases and J by 0 bases, 8 bases remained unmatched. Germline lookup yields CDR1 LGHNA and CDR2 YNFKEQ. CDR3 DNA: TGTGCCAGCAGCCTCCCCGGGACTAGCGGACTAGCCAAAAACATTCAGTACTTC. This codes for CASSLPGTSGLAKNIQYF.

This clone appeared a single time. The chain employs TRBV21-1 and TRBJ2-7; TRBD1, the table's D call, was not compared with the DNA. TRBV21-1 constitutes a pseudogene. The CDR3 contains 13 residues. CDR3 DNA sequence: TGTGCAGCTTCCGGGACATTCTCCTACGAGCAGTACTTC. Amino acids: CAASGTFSYEQYF.

The sample holds one count of this clone. V usage is TRBV28 and J usage is TRBJ1-5; 7 bases are a match to TRBD1. With 3 bases clipped from V and 2 bases from J, the junction kept 4 bases outside the gene matches. Germline loops: CDR1 MDHEN, CDR2 SYDVKM. CDR3 size: 15 residues. The CDR3 protein is CASSFFTGGNQPQHF. In DNA form, the CDR3 reads TGTGCCAGCAGTTTCTTCACAGGGGGCAATCAGCCCCAGCATTTT.

The CDR3 sequence is CASSKRLITNEKLFF. CDR3 DNA sequence: TGTGCCAGTAGTAAAAGACTGATAACTAATGAAAAACTGTTTTTT. V gene TRBV19 combines with J gene TRBJ1-4; D is unclear. The CDR3 is 15 residues long. Trimming left V 4 bases short and J 1 base short, with 10 bases between. CDR1 is LNHDA, CDR2 SQIVND, per germline (reference sequence). Full variable domain (outside the CDR3, taken from reference TRBV19 and TRBJ1-4): DGGITQSPKYLFRKEGQNVTLSCEQNLNHDAMYWYRQDPGQGLRLIYYSQIVNDFQKGDIAEGYSVSREKKESFPLTVTSAQKNPTAFYLCASSKRLITNEKLFFGSGTQLSVL.

The chain's CDR3 is CASSQGQGADYGYTF. CDR3 DNA: TGCGCCAGCAGCCAGGGACAGGGGGCCGACTATGGCTACACCTTC. The chain joins TRBV4-1 to TRBJ1-2; 12 bases map to TRBD1. Germline V gene data show CDR1 as MGHRA and CDR2 as YSYEKL. Unmatched junction bases numbered 2, after V lost 3 bases and J lost 3 bases. The CDR3 has 15 residues.

The gene calls are TRBV2 and TRBJ2-1; 8 bases map to TRBD2. This CDR3 comprises 13 residues. V shed 8 bases and J 3 bases; nucleotides not matched to a gene: 3. Looked up from germline, CDR1 is SNHLY and CDR2 is FYNNEI. The CDR3 reads CASAGLGYNEQFF. The CDR3 DNA reads as TGTGCCAGCGCGGGACTAGGCTACAATGAGCAGTTCTTC.

The chain joins TRBV28 to TRBJ1-5; 9 nucleotides match TRBD1. Germline CDR1 reads MDHEN; CDR2 reads SYDVKM. CDR3 length equals 15 residues. The V segment lost 6 bases and the J segment 6 bases; nucleotides outside the gene matches: 9. The CDR3 reads CASRRDRDIGQPQHF. CDR3 in DNA: TGTGCCAGCAGAAGGGACAGGGATATTGGTCAGCCCCAGCATTTT.